These T cell receptor beta chains were read from a single sample in a study of regulatory T cells in long-lasting Graves disease. MiXCR, applied by TCRdb to the multiplex PCR reads, yields one record per CDR3 protein. The sample includes 420,000 or so distinct CDR3 sequences, 23% of them seen just once. The sample consisted of peripheral blood mononuclear cells (PBMCs), taken when the disease was refractory, from a patient treated with antithyroid drugs. These receptors were taken from a female donor with Graves disease. The CDR3 runs from the conserved cysteine through the conserved F or W. D genes are given only for firm matches. Some rows mark clone size as missing; the rest say once, few, many or name a class of expanded clone.

clone size,D gene,V gene,J gene,CDR3 DNA,CDR3 protein
.,.,TRBV4-1,TRBJ2-5,TGCGCCAGCAGCCAAAAAACAGAGAAAGAGACCCAGTACTTC,CASSQKTEKETQYF
many,.,TRBV28,TRBJ1-4,TGTGCCAGCAGTTTCCGGGAGGGGAAACTGTTTTTT,CASSFREGKLFF
few,TRBD2,TRBV7-9,TRBJ2-5,TGTGCCAGCAGCTCCGGACTAGTGGGCGAAGAGACCCAGTACTTC,CASSSGLVGEETQYF
few,.,TRBV5-6,TRBJ2-6,TGTGCCAGCAGCTTGAGGTTCCTCGTCGCTTCAGAGGCTGGGGCCAACGTCCTGACTTTC,CASSLRFLVASEAGANVLTF
.,.,TRBV28,TRBJ2-2,TGTGCCAGCAGTTTATCCATATCCGGCAGGTGGGGTCCTCCGGGGACCGGGGAGCTGTTTTTT,CASSLSISGRWGPPGTGELFF
.,.,TRBV30,TRBJ1-4,TGTGCCTGGAGGGGAGGGGCGGAGGAAAAACTGTTTTTT,CAWRGGAEEKLFF
few,.,TRBV12-3/TRBV12-4,TRBJ1-4,TGTGCCAGCAGGGCGAGGGGGGCGAGGTCTGAAAAACTGTTTTTT,CASRARGARSEKLFF
many,.,TRBV12-3/TRBV12-4,TRBJ2-2,TGTGCCAGCAGTTCTACTAGGAACACCGGGGAGCTGTTTTTT,CASSSTRNTGELFF
.,.,TRBV7-9,TRBJ2-5,TGTGCCAGCAGCGACTTGGGGGGATTGGAGACCCAGTACTTC,CASSDLGGLETQYF
.,TRBD2,TRBV20-1,TRBJ2-7,TGCAGTGCTAGAGATCCGGGACTAGCGGGAGGGGGGCAGTACTTC,CSARDPGLAGGGQYF
.,.,TRBV19,TRBJ2-6,TGTGCCAGTAGTATAGGGGGCGCTGGGGCCAACGTCCTGACTTTC,CASSIGGAGANVLTF
.,.,TRBV4-3,TRBJ1-1,TGCGCCAGCAGCCAAGTAAATTGGGGGTACGGCACTGAAGCTTTCTTT,CASSQVNWGYGTEAFF
few,.,TRBV2,TRBJ2-2,TGTGCCAGCAGTGTGGAGGAAACGAACACCGGGGAGCTGTTTTTT,CASSVEETNTGELFF
few,.,TRBV5-1,TRBJ1-2,TGCGCCAGCAGCTTGGCTGTTGGGCGGGAGGGCCAGGAAGGCTACACCTTC,CASSLAVGREGQEGYTF
.,TRBD1,TRBV3-1,TRBJ2-5,TGTGCCAGCAAAGGGACAGGGATCCAAGAGACCCAGTACTTC,CASKGTGIQETQYF
many,.,TRBV20-1,TRBJ2-5,TGCAGTGCTAGCTCAGGAGGGGAGACCCAGTACTTC,CSASSGGETQYF
.,TRBD1,TRBV19,TRBJ1-5,TGTGCCAGTAGGACTGAACAGGGGGCGAGTCAGCCCCAGCATTTT,CASRTEQGASQPQHF
.,.,TRBV6-1,TRBJ1-4,TGTGCCAGCAGTTCAACGGTCCTGGGGGCAACTAATGAAAAACTGTTTTTT,CASSSTVLGATNEKLFF
.,.,TRBV15,TRBJ2-7,TGTGCCACCAGCCGAGAGGGGGCCTACGAGCAGTACTTC,CATSREGAYEQYF
few,.,TRBV19,TRBJ1-1,TGTGCCAGTAGTAGTATGGGGAGGAGGGCTGAAGCTTTCTTT,CASSSMGRRAEAFF
.,.,TRBV5-1,TRBJ2-7,TGCGCCAGCAGCTCTAACACGGCCCCCTCCTACGAGCAGTACTTC,CASSSNTAPSYEQYF
.,.,TRBV6-5,TRBJ1-6,TGTGCCAGCAGTTACTCGATACCCAGAAGCTCCTATAATTCACCCCTCCACTTT,CASSYSIPRSSYNSPLHF
.,.,TRBV5-6,TRBJ1-1,TGTGCCAGCAGGCGTGAACAGGGTTTGAACACTGAAGCTTTCTTT,CASRREQGLNTEAFF
few,TRBD2,TRBV7-2,TRBJ2-7,TGTGCCAGCAGCGCCCGGGGGGATCGGGACGAGCAGTACTTC,CASSARGDRDEQYF
few,TRBD2,TRBV2,TRBJ2-3,TGTGCCAGCAATCGACGGCTAGCGGGAGTTCCAGATACGCAGTATTTT,CASNRRLAGVPDTQYF
.,.,TRBV7-9,TRBJ1-3,TGTGCCAGCAGGGTGCGGACAGAAAAGGGAAACACCATATATTTT,CASRVRTEKGNTIYF
.,.,TRBV7-2,TRBJ2-7,TGTGCCACCAGCCGCCTGGGCGGCGAGCAGTACTTC,CATSRLGGEQYF
.,TRBD2,TRBV10-3,TRBJ2-1,TGTGCCATCAGTGGCGGGACTAGCTCCTATGAGCAGTTCTTC,CAISGGTSSYEQFF
many,TRBD1,TRBV11-2,TRBJ1-1,TGTGCCAGCACAGGACAGGGTGTTCCATCTGAAGCTTTCTTT,CASTGQGVPSEAFF
few,.,TRBV10-3,TRBJ1-1,TGTGCCATCAATACGGCAGGGCACGGCGAAGAAGCTTTCTTT,CAINTAGHGEEAFF
few,TRBD1,TRBV12-3/TRBV12-4,TRBJ2-7,TGTGCCAGCAGGCGGCAGGGGGCGCATTACGGGCAGTACTTC,CASRRQGAHYGQYF
few,.,TRBV28,TRBJ2-5,TGTGCCAGCAGTTTAGTGGCAGGGACCCAACAAGAGACCCAGTACTTC,CASSLVAGTQQETQYF
many,TRBD1,TRBV19,TRBJ2-5,TGTGCCAGTAAGAACAGGGGGCAAGAGACCCAGTACTTC,CASKNRGQETQYF
many,TRBD1,TRBV6-2/TRBV6-3,TRBJ1-2,TGTGCCAGCAGTTCACCCTCGGGACAGGGAGGTGGCTACACCTTC,CASSSPSGQGGGYTF
.,.,TRBV20-1,TRBJ2-1,TGCAGTGCTCCCCGATACAATGAGCAGTTCTTC,CSAPRYNEQFF
many,.,TRBV10-3,TRBJ2-5,TGTGCCATCAGTGAGGGGAAACAAGAGACCCAGTACTTC,CAISEGKQETQYF
few,.,TRBV29-1,TRBJ1-2,TGCAGCGTTGAAGATTTCCCCCTTTACGGCTACACCTTC,CSVEDFPLYGYTF
.,.,TRBV19,TRBJ2-7,TGTGCCAGTAGTCACCTAGTGGCACCTGGCGAGCAGTACTTC,CASSHLVAPGEQYF
.,TRBD1,TRBV2,TRBJ2-5,TGTGCCAGCAGCTCCGGGACAGTTTACCAAGAGACCCAGTACTTC,CASSSGTVYQETQYF
.,TRBD1,TRBV10-3,TRBJ1-5,TGTGCCATCAGCCGGACAGGGGATCTTCAGCCCCAGCATTTT,CAISRTGDLQPQHF
many,.,TRBV2,TRBJ1-5,TGTGCCAGCAGTGGGGACCGAGGCAATCAGCCCCAGCATTTT,CASSGDRGNQPQHF
many,.,TRBV6-1,TRBJ2-7,TGTGCCAGCAGTGTAAGGGACCAGCGAGTTACCTACGAGCAGTACTTC,CASSVRDQRVTYEQYF
.,.,TRBV5-1,TRBJ1-3,TGCGCCAGCAGCTCCGCCGAGTCTGGAAACACCATATATTTT,CASSSAESGNTIYF
.,.,TRBV19,TRBJ2-7,TGTGCCAGTAGTATCACGGGCTCCCCCCGCACAACCTACGAGCAGTACTTC,CASSITGSPRTTYEQYF
few,.,TRBV30,TRBJ1-1,TGTGCCTGGAGTTCGGGCCTCACGGACGGCCAAGCTTTCTTT,CAWSSGLTDGQAFF
many,.,TRBV2,TRBJ1-2,TGTGCCAGCAGTGAACAAGGCTATGGCTACACCTTC,CASSEQGYGYTF
many,TRBD2,TRBV3-1,TRBJ2-7,TGTGCCAGCAGCCGAGGGACTAGCGACTACGAGCAGTACTTC,CASSRGTSDYEQYF
once,TRBD2,TRBV6-1,TRBJ2-7,TGTGCCAGCAGTCCCGACCATAGGACTAGCGGACACTCCTACGAGCAGTACTTC,CASSPDHRTSGHSYEQYF
once,.,TRBV11-2,TRBJ2-1,TGTGCCAGCAGCTTAGATCCCGACAATGAGCAGTTCTTC,CASSLDPDNEQFF
many,.,TRBV2,TRBJ1-1,TGTGCCAGCAGGGCAGGGTTCACTGAAGCTTTCTTT,CASRAGFTEAFF
many,.,TRBV12-3/TRBV12-4,TRBJ1-5,TGTGCCAGCCGAAGTGGGGGTCTTGGCAATCAGCCCCAGCATTTT,CASRSGGLGNQPQHF
few,TRBD2,TRBV7-2,TRBJ2-5,TGTGCCAGCAGCTCCGTCTCCTTCGGACTAGCGGGAGGGGGTGGGGAGACCCAGTACTTC,CASSSVSFGLAGGGGETQYF
.,.,TRBV6-2/TRBV6-3,TRBJ2-1,TGTGCCAGCAGTATTCGATACCATGAGCAGTTCTTC,CASSIRYHEQFF
.,.,TRBV29-1,TRBJ1-2,TGCAGCGTTGAATCCCCCGACAGCCTTTATGGCTACACCTTC,CSVESPDSLYGYTF
.,TRBD1,TRBV7-9,TRBJ1-2,TGTGCCAGCAGCCGCGAAGACAGGGGATATGGCTACACCTTC,CASSREDRGYGYTF
.,.,TRBV7-3,TRBJ1-1,TGTGCCAGCAGCTTAGGCCGGCAGAACACTGAAGCTTTCTTT,CASSLGRQNTEAFF
few,.,TRBV3-1,TRBJ1-1,TGTGCCAGCAGCCTTTCCGGGACATCGAACACTGAAGCTTTCTTT,CASSLSGTSNTEAFF